This T cell receptor beta chain came from a study of cytotoxic CD8 clonotypes in ibrutinib-treated CLL (dated by TCRdb to the early 2020s). Background for the entire study: The cohort was composed of ten to eleven relapsed/refractory and 15 treatment-naive patients; IGHV unmutated status was identified in approximately 18 patients. Samples averaged 255,043 productive templates and 80,000 to 100,000 productive rearrangements. Patients were still on ibrutinib when every remission and progressive disease sample was collected. Responses were partial in 25 or so patients and complete in 2; after median about 63 months follow-up, roughly 14 stayed in remission and approximately 12 progressed. Response samples were taken after a median of about a year on treatment, ranging from 6 to 36 months. Longitudinal samples were available for about 30% of the roughly 86 trial participants. Cryopreserved peripheral blood mononuclear cells were collected at three points: before therapy, at response, and at either sustained remission or disease progression.

On the study overall, not on this receptor specifically: Clonality rose at ibrutinib response, remained stable during sustained remission, and dropped back toward baseline at progression. Sampling times were not matched between patients in sustained remission and patients whose disease was progressing, and lymph node repertoires were not examined. At baseline, clonality was higher than in age-matched healthy donors and showed a strong correlation with circulating CD8+ T-cell counts. Public clonotypes were rare and either contracted or stayed stable during treatment, and the rise in clonality at ibrutinib response reflected the expansion of private clonotypes.

Trimming accounts for 4 bases at V and 2 bases at J, while the number of junction bases matched to no gene is 5. The CDR3 measures 14 amino acids from cysteine to phenylalanine. Only CDR3 DNA remains: 42 bases, in frame from the first base. In the germline V gene, CDR1 corresponds to SGHDT and CDR2 to YYEEEE. The time point label for this specimen denotes: 24 months on ibrutinib. For TCR beta library preparation, 1.5 to 2 micrograms of genomic DNA were extracted from the cryopreserved PBMCs. Longitudinal blood samples from CLL patients on ibrutinib monotherapy were analyzed using high-throughput TCR beta sequencing. The patients took part in an open-label, single-center phase 2 trial of ibrutinib monotherapy. The goal of deep resolution MiSeq sequencing was a depth between 1 in 1 million and 1 in 200,000 T cells, and coverage averaged 10x per clonotype. The immunoSEQ hsTCRB Kit was used to generate TCR beta libraries. The paper's processing steps were these. The data were analyzed with ImmunoSEQ Analyzer and ImmunoSEQ Data Assistant, and V, D and J gene assignments followed IMGT definitions. Clonality was computed as one minus normalized Shannon entropy of productive rearrangement frequencies, ranging from 0 to 1. Only overrepresented clonotypes making up at least 0.05% of each patient's repertoire were included in the public clonotype analysis. About 13 age-matched healthy donor repertoires from immuneACCESS were used as controls for clonality. TCRdb holds this immuneACCESS table with in-frame rearrangements only. Some clones are missing; in checked studies, unresolved V genes explain under half, and the rest has no known cause. That table gives V, J and clone size, and the DNA gave D and trimming. In this sample the table shows 110,000 or so clones, 50% to 65% of which occur a single time. 37% of the sample rests with the top ten.

About this clone itself: What antigen it recognizes has not been identified. Per-base qualities were not stored, and no clone one base away is much larger.

The TCR sequence derives from a human donor with chronic lymphocytic leukemia. Here the sequenced sample was PBMCs, taken after 24 months of ibrutinib treatment. Rearrangement joined TRBV5-6 to TRBJ2-7, with 8 middle bases fitting TRBD1. CDR3 loop: CASSRDRRAYEQYF. The DNA reads as follows: TGTGCCAGCAGCCGGGACAGGAGGGCCTACGAGCAGTACTTC.